Given below is one TCR beta chain in context. This CDR3 region has 15 residues. The data were obtained in a study of blood T cell repertoires in COVID-19. Overall study context: The United States, Italy and Spain supplied acute and convalescent COVID-19 samples. PBMCs, B-cell-depleted T cells, or T cells provided the cDNA or gDNA that made up the material.

Patients of the Seattle cohort, enrolled during active infection, were followed longitudinally. Original data processing: Reference gene primer amplification gave nucleated cell count estimates. Assay used: immunoSEQ multiplex PCR; TCRdb lists only in-frame clones, some missing. D and trimming were read from the DNA, whereas the V and J calls and clone size are those reported in that table. The sample lists roughly 180,000 clones, about 81% occurring once. Sequencing was performed on peripheral blood. The clonotype comes from a woman of 80 years or more with COVID-19, enrolled during active disease. This chain links TRBV21-1 with TRBJ1-1; the table's D call of TRBD1 was not tested on the DNA. TRBV21-1 is tagged as a pseudogene. The CDR3 protein is CASSVRQGVNTEAFF. The CDR3 DNA is TGTGCCAGCAGCGTTCGACAGGGAGTGAACACTGAAGCTTTCTTT.